The next 27 T cell receptor beta chains were all read from a single sample in a study of shared clonotypes between healthy human individuals. Sequenced by immunoSEQ multiplex PCR; TCRdb stores in-frame clones only, minus some. Of about 2 million clones listed, over 85% are singletons. The sample consisted of naive CD4+ T cells sorted from blood. The subset denotes: CD45RA+ positively selected. The receptors shown here come from a man aged 18 to 29 in good health.

With respect to this clone: A read error may account for a junction end that differs from germline. The chain joins TRBV6-1 to TRBJ2-7; TRBD1 agrees at 7 bases. There are 14 residues in the CDR3. Germline V gives CDR1 MNHNS, CDR2 SASEGT. The CDR3 reads CASRGTETPRVPHF. CDR3 DNA: TGTGCCAGCAGAGGGACAGAAACCCCCCGCGTTCCTCATTTC.

The chain employs TRBV5-4 and TRBJ2-5; 7 bases match TRBD2. Per the germline V gene, CDR1 is SGHNT and CDR2 is YYREEE (reference sequence). This CDR3 is built from 13 residues. V lost 2 bases, J lost 5 bases, and 3 bases stayed unmatched. The CDR3 sequence is CASSLRDYETQYF. As DNA, the CDR3 is TGTGCCAGCAGCTTAAGGGACTATGAGACCCAGTACTTC.

The V call is TRBV6-1, the J call TRBJ2-5, with 7 bases matching TRBD1. CDR1 and CDR2 (germline): MNHNS, SASEGT. CDR3 length: 14 amino acids. V shed 4 bases and J 4 bases; nucleotides not matched to a gene: 6. CDR3 protein: CASSGQTGRETQYF. In DNA, the CDR3 is TGTGCCAGCAGTGGTCAGACAGGGAGAGAGACCCAGTACTTC.

The chain recombines TRBV2 with TRBJ2-2; D remains unclear. With 5 bases removed from V and 0 bases from J, the gap between germline ends came to 13 bases. This CDR3 contains 16 residues. The germline V gene has CDR1 SNHLY and CDR2 FYNNEI. The CDR3 DNA follows: TGTGCCAGCAGTCTGGTGGAGTTCGCGAACACCGGGGAGCTGTTTTTT. Encoded protein: CASSLVEFANTGELFF. The full variable domain, with the rest looked up from reference TRBV2 and TRBJ2-2, is EPEVTQTPSHQVTQMGQEVILRCVPISNHLYFYWYRQILGQKVEFLVSFYNNEISEKSEIFDDQFSVERPDGSNFTLKIRSTKLEDSAMYFCASSLVEFANTGELFFGEGSRLTVL.

CDR3 nucleotides: TGTGCCTGGAGGCGGGACAGGGGTGACGGCTACACCTTC. It translates to CAWRRDRGDGYTF. V is TRBV30 and J is TRBJ1-2; 10 bases align to TRBD1. The germline gives CDR1 GTSNPN, CDR2 SVGIG (reference sequence). This CDR3 is built from 13 residues. V shed 3 bases, J shed 8 bases, and the junction held 6 bases outside the gene matches.

This clone was found many times. The genes are TRBV25-1 and TRBJ1-1, with 8 nucleotides matching TRBD1. V lost 4 bases to trimming and J lost 5 bases; unmatched junction nucleotides: 3. CDR1 is MGHDK, CDR2 SYGVNS, per germline. CDR3 length: 13 amino acids. CDR3 sequence (DNA): TGTGCCAGCAGTGGTCGACAGGGGACTGAAGCTTTCTTT. This codes for CASSGRQGTEAFF.

This chain links TRBV7-2 with TRBJ1-5; D is perhaps TRBD1 (5 bases). This CDR3 contains 16 residues. V dropped 4 bases and J dropped 0 bases, with 13 bases sitting between them. Germline CDR1 SGHTA, CDR2 FQGNSA. The CDR3 DNA is TGTGCCAGCAGCTATGCCGGGACGGCTAGCAATCAGCCCCAGCATTTT. Protein: CASSYAGTASNQPQHF.

This rearrangement joins TRBV10-1 to TRBJ1-2; D call uncertain. CDR3 length: 12 residues. Trimming removed 6 bases at V and 6 bases at J, with 11 bases between. Germline CDR1 and CDR2: WNHNN and SYGVQD (reference sequence). In DNA, the CDR3 is TGCGCCAGCAGGAGGGCCTCCGATGGCTACACCTTC. Its translation is CASRRASDGYTF.

The rearrangement joins TRBV14 to TRBJ2-7; D unresolved. The CDR3 consists of 13 residues. Germline lookup yields CDR1 SGHDN and CDR2 FVKESK. V lost 4 bases to trimming and J lost 0 bases, with 7 bases between them. CDR3 in DNA: TGTGCCAGCAGCCCGCTGGACTCCTACGAGCAGTACTTC. The encoded protein is CASSPLDSYEQYF.

The rearrangement links TRBV7-9 to TRBJ2-7, with 9 bases matching TRBD2. Germline-derived CDR1 and CDR2 are SEHNR and FQNEAQ (reference sequence). This CDR3 has 16 amino acids. After removal of 5 bases from V and 7 bases from J, the junction contained 15 bases not matched to a gene. CDR3 DNA sequence: TGTGCCAGCAGCAAAGTAGGGCTAGCGGGAAGTCTTGAGCAGTACTTC. Translating gives CASSKVGLAGSLEQYF. Using reference TRBV7-9 and TRBJ2-7 for the parts outside the CDR3, the full variable domain is DTGVSQNPRHKITKRGQNVTFRCDPISEHNRLYWYRQTLGQGPEFLTYFQNEAQLEKSRLLSDRFSAERPKGSFSTLEIQRTEQGDSAMYLCASSKVGLAGSLEQYFGPGTRLTVT.

The chain combines TRBV7-2 with TRBJ2-1; D gene uncertain. CDR1 is SGHTA and CDR2 is FQGNSA in the germline V gene. V lost 0 bases, J lost 8 bases, and 8 bases lay in between. This CDR3 region has 13 residues. The CDR3 sequence: CASSLAEWDEQFF. The CDR3, as DNA: TGTGCCAGCAGCTTAGCTGAATGGGATGAGCAGTTCTTC.

The chain joins TRBV6-1 to TRBJ2-3, with D maybe TRBD2 (5 bases). Germline values: CDR1 MNHNS, CDR2 SASEGT. The CDR3 loop spans 15 amino acids. The ends were cut back, 10 bases at V and 0 bases at J, with 17 bases in the middle. CDR3: CATWTRLFSTDTQYF. DNA of the CDR3: TGTGCCACCTGGACTCGCCTTTTTAGCACAGATACGCAGTATTTT.

The V call is TRBV5-4, the J call TRBJ2-5, with 8 positions matching TRBD2. Germline V gene data show CDR1 as SGHNT and CDR2 as YYREEE (reference sequence). With 3 bases clipped from V and 4 bases from J, the junction kept 2 bases outside the gene matches. This CDR3 has 13 residues. The CDR3 DNA sequence: TGTGCCAGCAGCTCGGGGGGGATAGAGACCCAGTACTTC. The encoded protein is CASSSGGIETQYF.

The chain couples TRBV18 to TRBJ2-2; D gene ambiguous. V was shortened by 1 base and J by 0 bases, with 9 bases between the two germline ends. Per germline, CDR1 KGHSH and CDR2 LQKENI. The CDR3 spans 16 residues. The CDR3 spells CASSPQPSANTGELFF. CDR3 coding DNA: TGTGCCAGCTCACCACAACCCTCCGCGAACACCGGGGAGCTGTTTTTT.

The chain has TRBV27 and TRBJ1-3, with D perhaps matching TRBD1 (5 bases). The germline V and J ends were trimmed by 5 bases and 3 bases, with 17 bases remaining between them. Germline loops: CDR1 MNHEY, CDR2 SMNVEV (reference sequence). There are 16 residues in the CDR3. The CDR3 DNA sequence: TGTGCCAGCAGTAGTATTGCAGGGAACGGTGGAAACACCATATATTTT. It translates to CASSSIAGNGGNTIYF.

This sequence joins TRBV4-1 and TRBJ2-1; D is possibly TRBD1 (5 bases). Germline V CDR1 and CDR2: MGHRA, YSYEKL. The CDR3 is 15 residues long. V shed 4 bases and J shed 5 bases, with 15 bases lying between them. The CDR3 coding sequence is TGCGCCAGCAGCCTCTGGGGCACTACAGACAATGAGCAGTTCTTC. Encoded protein: CASSLWGTTDNEQFF.

J is TRBJ2-5 and V is TRBV27, with D unresolved. Germline CDR1 MNHEY, CDR2 SMNVEV (reference sequence). The CDR3 is 14 amino acids. The V end was cut by 3 bases, the J end by 1 base, with 9 bases between. CDR3 residues: CASSFGSFQETQYF. CDR3 DNA: TGTGCCAGCAGTTTCGGCTCCTTCCAAGAGACCCAGTACTTC.

V gene TRBV4-1 combines with J gene TRBJ1-1, with 9 bases matching TRBD1. The CDR3 is made up of 18 amino acids. The trim removed 2 bases at V and 0 bases at J, leaving 10 bases unmatched. CDR1 and CDR2 from the germline V gene are MGHRA and YSYEKL. This CDR3 is CASSQKQGAGLMNTEAFF. CDR3 in DNA: TGCGCCAGCAGCCAAAAACAGGGGGCGGGCCTCATGAACACTGAAGCTTTCTTT.

The chain's CDR3 is CASSANRGNNSPLHF. In DNA, the CDR3 is TGTGCCAGCAGTGCGAACAGGGGCAATAATTCACCCCTCCACTTT. The genes are TRBV6-5 and TRBJ1-6; 7 bases align to TRBD1. Germline V CDR1 and CDR2: MNHEY, SVGAGI. This CDR3 has 15 residues. J lost 5 bases, V lost 5 bases, and 6 bases had no gene match.

The rearrangement uses TRBV13 and TRBJ2-3; the D gene is possibly TRBD2 (6 bases). The CDR3 is 20 residues long. The V and J ends lost 2 bases and 3 bases respectively, with 27 bases between them. CDR1 and CDR2 (germline): PRHDT, FYEKMQ (reference sequence). CDR3 nucleotide sequence: TGTGCCAGCAGCTTAAGTTTGGATACGTTTGGCGGGATGATTACAGATACGCAGTATTTT. It codes for CASSLSLDTFGGMITDTQYF.

The gene calls are TRBV7-2 and TRBJ1-1, with 8 positions matching TRBD1. Germline CDR1 SGHTA, CDR2 FQGNSA. With 2 bases clipped from V and 7 bases from J, the junction kept 6 bases outside the gene matches. The CDR3 covers 14 residues. DNA of the CDR3: TGTGCCAGCAGCTTACAGGGGGCCCTGAGTGAAGCTTTCTTT. This gives the protein CASSLQGALSEAFF.

The rearrangement joins TRBV7-9 to TRBJ2-5, with TRBD1 matching over 8 bases. Germline CDR1 is SEHNR and CDR2 is FQNEAQ (reference sequence). The CDR3 length is 14 residues. V trimming: 3 bases; J trimming: 2 bases; junction bases outside the gene matches: 2. The CDR3 loop reads CASSLQGAQETQYF. In DNA form, the CDR3 reads TGTGCCAGCAGCTTGCAGGGGGCACAAGAGACCCAGTACTTC. Using reference TRBV7-9 and TRBJ2-5 for the parts outside the CDR3, the full variable domain is DTGVSQNPRHKITKRGQNVTFRCDPISEHNRLYWYRQTLGQGPEFLTYFQNEAQLEKSRLLSDRFSAERPKGSFSTLEIQRTEQGDSAMYLCASSLQGAQETQYFGPGTRLLVL.

The chain uses TRBV18 and TRBJ1-3; 9 nucleotides agree with TRBD1. This CDR3 contains 16 residues. Looked up from germline, CDR1 is KGHSH and CDR2 is LQKENI. J lost 0 bases, V lost 1 base, and 1 base had no gene match. The CDR3 here is CASSPQTGGSGNTIYF. The CDR3 DNA is TGTGCCAGCTCACCACAGACAGGGGGCTCTGGAAACACCATATATTTT.

The chain carries TRBV6-1 and TRBJ1-5; no firm D call. The CDR3 is 13 amino acids. Trimming left V 7 bases short and J 0 bases short, with 7 bases between. The germline gives CDR1 MNHNS, CDR2 SASEGT. The DNA for the CDR3 is TGTGCCAGCATAGACGCTAGCAATCAGCCCCAGCATTTT. Translation: CASIDASNQPQHF.

The rearrangement links TRBV5-6 to TRBJ1-1; D is possibly TRBD1 (5 bases). The CDR3 contains 14 residues. Germline CDR1 reads SGHDT; CDR2 reads YYEEEE. Trimming shortened V by 1 base and J by 7 bases, and 14 bases separated the two germline ends. This CDR3 is CASSLPGGVSEAFF. For the CDR3, the DNA is TGTGCCAGCAGCTTGCCGGGAGGGGTTAGTGAAGCTTTCTTT. The full variable domain, completed using reference TRBV5-6 and TRBJ1-1, is DAGVTQSPTHLIKTRGQQVTLRCSPKSGHDTVSWYQQALGQGPQFIFQYYEEEERQRGNFPDRFSGHQFPNYSSELNVNALLLGDSALYLCASSLPGGVSEAFFGQGTRLTVV.

The rearrangement joins TRBV11-2 to TRBJ1-3; D remains ambiguous. V lost 1 base, J lost 0 bases, and 7 bases lay in between. CDR1 and CDR2 from the germline V gene are SGHAT and FQNNGV. This CDR3 contains 15 residues. CDR3 residues: CASSLAVGSGNTIYF. CDR3 coding DNA: TGTGCCAGCAGCTTAGCGGTCGGCTCTGGAAACACCATATATTTT.

The rearrangement uses TRBV5-6 and TRBJ2-7; maybe TRBD1 (5 bases). The ends were cut back, 0 bases at V and 2 bases at J, with 9 bases in the middle. This CDR3 has 14 residues. Germline V gene sequence: CDR1 SGHDT, CDR2 YYEEEE. The CDR3 loop is CASSLVQGTYEQYF. The CDR3 DNA reads TGTGCCAGCAGCTTGGTTCAGGGAACCTACGAGCAGTACTTC.